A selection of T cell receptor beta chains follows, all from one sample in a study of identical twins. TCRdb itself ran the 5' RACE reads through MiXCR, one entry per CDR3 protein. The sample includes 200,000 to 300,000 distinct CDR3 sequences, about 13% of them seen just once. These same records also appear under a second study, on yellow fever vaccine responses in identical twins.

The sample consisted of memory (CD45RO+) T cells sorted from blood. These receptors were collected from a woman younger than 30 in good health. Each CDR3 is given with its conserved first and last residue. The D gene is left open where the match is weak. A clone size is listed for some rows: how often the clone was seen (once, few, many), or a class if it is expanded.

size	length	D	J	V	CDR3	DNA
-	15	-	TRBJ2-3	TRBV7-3	CASSLAAGEVDTQYF	TGTGCCAGCAGCTTGGCCGCAGGGGAGGTGGATACGCAGTATTTT
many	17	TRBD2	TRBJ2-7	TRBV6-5	CASSWGTSGNLGYEQYF	TGTGCCAGCAGTTGGGGGACTAGCGGGAATCTAGGGTACGAGCAGTACTTC
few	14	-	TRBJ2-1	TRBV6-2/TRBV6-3	CASSDPNPNNEQFF	TGTGCCAGCAGCGACCCTAACCCTAACAATGAGCAGTTCTTC
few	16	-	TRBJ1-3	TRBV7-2	CASSLGPGTPGNTIYF	TGTGCCAGCAGCTTAGGGCCGGGGACCCCTGGAAACACCATATATTTT
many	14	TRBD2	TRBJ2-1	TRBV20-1	CSARGLAGYNEQFF	TGCAGTGCTAGAGGACTAGCGGGGTACAATGAGCAGTTCTTC
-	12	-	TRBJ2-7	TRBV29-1	CSATGEVNEQYF	TGCAGCGCCACTGGGGAGGTCAACGAGCAGTACTTC
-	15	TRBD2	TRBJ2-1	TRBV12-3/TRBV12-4	CASSLVAGSYNEQFF	TGTGCCAGCAGTTTAGTAGCGGGATCCTACAATGAGCAGTTCTTC
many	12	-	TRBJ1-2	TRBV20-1	CSARDLNYGYTF	TGCAGTGCTCGGGACCTCAACTATGGCTACACCTTC
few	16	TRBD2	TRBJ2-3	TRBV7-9	CASSPWGGPDTDTQYF	TGTGCCAGCAGCCCGTGGGGGGGTCCTGACACAGATACGCAGTATTTT
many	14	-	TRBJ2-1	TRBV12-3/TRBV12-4	CASTAGTPANEQFF	TGTGCCAGCACTGCCGGGACTCCGGCGAATGAGCAGTTCTTC
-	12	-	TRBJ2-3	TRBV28	CASSFAGDTQYF	TGTGCCAGCAGTTTCGCGGGAGATACGCAGTATTTT
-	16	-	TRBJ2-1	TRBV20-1	CSARVPVGPSYNEQFF	TGCAGTGCTAGAGTTCCCGTCGGACCCTCCTACAATGAGCAGTTCTTC
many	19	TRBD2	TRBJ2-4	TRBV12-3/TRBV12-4	CASSPWTSGGSLAKNIQYF	TGTGCCAGCAGTCCGTGGACTAGCGGGGGGTCTCTAGCCAAAAACATTCAGTACTTC
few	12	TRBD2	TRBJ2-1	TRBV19	CASSATSGKQFF	TGTGCCAGTAGTGCCACTAGCGGCAAGCAGTTCTTC
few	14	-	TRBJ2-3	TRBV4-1	CASSVTGTADTQYF	TGCGCCAGCAGCGTAACGGGCACCGCAGATACGCAGTATTTT
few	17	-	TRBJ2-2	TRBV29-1	CSVGLYIGGLNTGELFF	TGCAGCGTCGGCCTTTATATTGGGGGTCTGAACACCGGGGAGCTGTTTTTT
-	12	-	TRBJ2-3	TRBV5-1	CASSLEVDTQYF	TGCGCCAGCAGCTTGGAGGTAGATACGCAGTATTTT
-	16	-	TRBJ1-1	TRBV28	CASSPVSWAQNTEAFF	TGTGCCAGCAGTCCAGTATCCTGGGCCCAAAACACTGAAGCTTTCTTT
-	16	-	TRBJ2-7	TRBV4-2	CASSQVLPQSSYEQYF	TGTGCCAGCAGCCAAGTTCTTCCGCAGAGCTCCTACGAGCAGTACTTC
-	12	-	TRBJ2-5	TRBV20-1	CSARGQGETQYF	TGCAGTGCTAGAGGGCAGGGGGAGACCCAGTACTTC
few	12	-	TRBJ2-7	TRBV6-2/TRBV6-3	CASSYWGYEQYF	TGTGCCAGCAGTTACTGGGGCTACGAGCAGTACTTC
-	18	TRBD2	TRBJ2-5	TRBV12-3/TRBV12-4	CASSSRTSGGKGQETQYF	TGTGCCAGCAGCTCCCGGACTAGCGGGGGGAAAGGGCAGGAGACCCAGTACTTC
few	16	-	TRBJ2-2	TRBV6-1	CASTAAWVWGTGELFF	TGTGCCAGCACCGCTGCGTGGGTTTGGGGGACCGGGGAGCTGTTTTTT
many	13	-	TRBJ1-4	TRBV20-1	CSAREQKNEKLFF	TGCAGTGCTAGGGAACAGAAGAATGAAAAACTGTTTTTT
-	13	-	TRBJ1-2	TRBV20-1	CSARDSTNYGYTF	TGCAGTGCTAGAGACTCTACTAACTATGGCTACACCTTC
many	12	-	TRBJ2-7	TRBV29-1	CSARRGAYEQYF	TGCAGCGCACGCCGGGGCGCGTACGAGCAGTACTTC
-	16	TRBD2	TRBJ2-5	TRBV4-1	CASSQPSGRSQETQYF	TGCGCCAGCAGCCAACCCAGCGGGAGGTCTCAAGAGACCCAGTACTTC
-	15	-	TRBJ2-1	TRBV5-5	CASSLGTWTYNEQFF	TGTGCCAGCAGCTTGGGGACCTGGACCTACAATGAGCAGTTCTTC
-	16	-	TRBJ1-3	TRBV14	CASSPRTGSSGNTIYF	TGTGCCAGCAGCCCGAGAACAGGGAGCTCTGGAAACACCATATATTTT
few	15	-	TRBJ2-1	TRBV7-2	CASSSGGLGYNEQFF	TGTGCCAGCAGCTCGGGGGGCCTAGGGTACAATGAGCAGTTCTTC
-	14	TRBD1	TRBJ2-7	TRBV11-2	CASSAGGLGYEQYF	TGTGCCAGCAGCGCAGGGGGCCTAGGCTACGAGCAGTACTTC
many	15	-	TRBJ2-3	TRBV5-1	CASSRGEVGTDTQYF	TGCGCCAGCAGCCGGGGAGAGGTTGGCACAGATACGCAGTATTTT
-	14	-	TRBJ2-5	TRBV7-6	CASSLGGPKETQYF	TGTGCCAGCAGCTTAGGGGGGCCGAAAGAGACCCAGTACTTC
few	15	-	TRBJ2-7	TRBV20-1	CSARNSDSGSYEQYF	TGCAGTGCTAGGAATAGTGATTCGGGCTCCTACGAGCAGTACTTC
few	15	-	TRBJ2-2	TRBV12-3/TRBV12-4	CASSLRDTNTGELFF	TGTGCCAGCAGTTTAAGGGACACAAACACCGGGGAGCTGTTTTTT
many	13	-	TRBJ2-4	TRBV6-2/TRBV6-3	CASSLPLTNIQYF	TGTGCCAGCAGTTTACCCCTTACCAACATTCAGTACTTC
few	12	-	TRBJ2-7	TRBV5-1	CASSAGPYEQYF	TGCGCCAGCAGCGCGGGTCCCTACGAGCAGTACTTC
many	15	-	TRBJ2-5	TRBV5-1	CASSLDRPFLGTQYF	TGCGCCAGCAGCTTGGATCGCCCTTTCTTGGGGACCCAGTACTTC
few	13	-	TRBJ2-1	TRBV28	CASSFQAYNEQFF	TGTGCCAGCAGTTTTCAGGCGTACAATGAGCAGTTCTTC
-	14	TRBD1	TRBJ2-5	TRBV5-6	CASSFGTEGRTQYF	TGTGCCAGCAGTTTCGGGACAGAGGGAAGGACCCAGTACTTC
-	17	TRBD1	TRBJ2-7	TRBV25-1	CASSGGGTWTGVSEQYF	TGTGCCAGCAGTGGGGGGGGGACGTGGACAGGGGTGTCCGAGCAGTACTTC
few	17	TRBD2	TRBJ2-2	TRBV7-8	CASSGLAGGISTGELFF	TGTGCCAGCAGCGGACTAGCGGGGGGCATCAGCACCGGGGAGCTGTTTTTT
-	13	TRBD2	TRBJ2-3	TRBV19	CATSAGRTDTQYF	TGTGCCACCTCAGCGGGACGCACAGATACGCAGTATTTT
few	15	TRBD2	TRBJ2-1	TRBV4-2	CASSQDGGTRNEQFF	TGTGCCAGCAGCCAAGATGGGGGGACTAGAAATGAGCAGTTCTTC
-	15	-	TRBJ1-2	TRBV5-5	CASMPDTHSYYGYTF	TGTGCCAGCATGCCAGACACCCACAGTTACTATGGCTACACCTTC
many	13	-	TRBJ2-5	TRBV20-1	CSARREYQETQYF	TGCAGTGCTAGAAGGGAGTACCAAGAGACCCAGTACTTC
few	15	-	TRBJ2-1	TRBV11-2	CASSRREGSYNEQFF	TGTGCCAGCAGCCGAAGAGAGGGCTCCTACAATGAGCAGTTCTTC
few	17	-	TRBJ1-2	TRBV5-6	CASSLEGLGVQHYGYTF	TGTGCCAGCAGCTTGGAGGGCTTGGGGGTGCAGCACTATGGCTACACCTTC
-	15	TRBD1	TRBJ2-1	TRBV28	CASTMAGQGHNEQFF	TGTGCCAGCACCATGGCGGGACAGGGACACAATGAGCAGTTCTTC
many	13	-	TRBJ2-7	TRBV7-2	CATGRDEAYEQYF	TGTGCCACCGGCCGGGACGAAGCCTACGAGCAGTACTTC
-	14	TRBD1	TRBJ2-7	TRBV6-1	CASNRDRGSYEQYF	TGTGCCAGCAACCGGGACAGGGGTTCCTACGAGCAGTACTTC
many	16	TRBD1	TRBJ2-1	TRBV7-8	CASRSGGAAVYNEQFF	TGTGCCAGCAGGTCAGGGGGAGCAGCGGTGTACAATGAGCAGTTCTTC
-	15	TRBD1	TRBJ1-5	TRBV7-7	CASSLRRGRGQPQHF	TGTGCTAGCAGCTTACGTCGGGGCAGGGGGCAGCCCCAGCATTTT
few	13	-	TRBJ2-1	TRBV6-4	CASSETGYGEQFF	TGTGCCAGCAGTGAGACGGGATACGGTGAGCAGTTCTTC
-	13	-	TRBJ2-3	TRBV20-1	CSADVDGSNTQYF	TGCAGTGCTGATGTGGACGGTAGCAATACGCAGTATTTT
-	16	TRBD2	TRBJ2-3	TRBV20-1	CSARDPAGGPADTQYF	TGCAGTGCTAGAGATCCTGCGGGGGGGCCTGCAGATACGCAGTATTTT
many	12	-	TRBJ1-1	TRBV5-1	CASSLRDTEAFF	TGCGCCAGCAGCTTGAGGGACACTGAAGCTTTCTTT
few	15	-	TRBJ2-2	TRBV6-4	CASSDSTRSTGELFF	TGTGCCAGCAGTGACTCAACGAGAAGCACCGGGGAGCTGTTTTTT